The 13 T cell receptor beta chains below come from one sample, sequenced in a study of cytomegalovirus exposure and HLA in healthy donors. A multiplex PCR was run with 60 Vbeta primers and 13 Jbeta primers. Sequencing used immunoSEQ multiplex PCR; TCRdb keeps in-frame clones, though not all of them. The sample holds some 110,000 clones, around 75% seen once. Sequencing used PBMCs. The receptors shown here come from a man aged 40-55 years in good health and CMV-seronegative.

The J gene is TRBJ1-6, the V gene TRBV27; D unresolved. Per the germline V gene, CDR1 is MNHEY and CDR2 is SMNVEV (reference sequence). V lost 3 bases and J lost 0, with 12 bases in between. The CDR3 length is 17 residues. The chain's CDR3 is CASSLKATSSYNSPLHF. CDR3 nucleotides: TGTGCCAGCAGTTTGAAAGCAACGAGCTCCTATAATTCACCCCTCCACTTT.

The rearrangement uses TRBV6-5 and TRBJ1-1, with a possible D match to TRBD1 (5 bases). Trimming removed 4 bases at V and 1 base at J, with 13 bases between. The CDR3 is 15 residues long. From germline, CDR1 is MNHEY and CDR2 SVGAGI. This CDR3 is CASSWAPGENTEAFF. The CDR3 coding sequence is TGTGCCAGCAGTTGGGCCCCGGGGGAGAACACTGAAGCTTTCTTT.

The V gene is TRBV4-1, the J gene TRBJ1-2; 12 bases line up with TRBD1. V lost 1 base, J lost 4 bases, and 7 bases stayed unmatched. The germline CDR1 and CDR2 sequences are MGHRA and YSYEKL. This CDR3 spans 17 amino acids. CDR3 amino acids: CASSQAPGTGGFYGYTF. The CDR3 bases are TGCGCCAGCAGCCAAGCCCCCGGGACAGGGGGCTTCTATGGCTACACCTTC.

V gene TRBV5-1 combines with J gene TRBJ2-7; 7 nucleotides agree with TRBD1. Trimming took 2 bases from V and 2 from J; bases not matched to a gene: 13. Germline V lookup: CDR1 SGHRS, CDR2 YFSETQ. The CDR3 spans 17 residues. The CDR3, as DNA: TGCGCCAGCAGCTTTGGGGTAGGGGGCGCTAATACCTACGAGCAGTACTTC. Encoded protein: CASSFGVGGANTYEQYF. Full variable domain (remainder filled in from reference TRBV5-1 and TRBJ2-7): KAGVTQTPRYLIKTRGQQVTLSCSPISGHRSVSWYQQTPGQGLQFLFEYFSETQRNKGNFPGRFSGRQFSNSRSEMNVSTLELGDSALYLCASSFGVGGANTYEQYFGPGTRLTVT.

The genes are TRBV5-1 and TRBJ2-4, with TRBD1 as a possible D gene (6 bases). V dropped 0 bases and J dropped 6 bases, with 7 bases sitting between them. There are 13 residues in the CDR3. CDR1 and CDR2 (germline): SGHRS, YFSETQ. The CDR3 DNA sequence: TGCGCCAGCAGCTTGGAACAGGGAAACATTCAGTACTTC. Translation gives CASSLEQGNIQYF.

This clone was recorded only once. This chain uses TRBV6-1 with TRBJ1-2; no clear D. The CDR3 is 12 amino acids. The V and J ends lost 3 bases and 4 bases respectively, with 6 bases between them. Germline lookup yields CDR1 MNHNS and CDR2 SASEGT. The CDR3 loop reads CASSEAAYGYTF. CDR3 DNA: TGTGCCAGCAGTGAGGCCGCCTATGGCTACACCTTC.

This clone was counted only a few times. The genes are TRBV19 and TRBJ2-2; 13 positions match TRBD2. The CDR3 sequence is 14 residues long. V dropped 7 bases and J dropped 5; count of bases not matched to a gene: 1. CDR1 and CDR2 from the germline V gene are LNHDA and SQIVND (reference sequence). The CDR3: CASTLAGGTGELFF. CDR3 coding DNA: TGTGCCAGTACACTAGCGGGAGGGACCGGGGAGCTGTTTTTT.

This chain uses TRBV19 with TRBJ2-5; possible D gene TRBD1, 6 bases. V lost 5 bases to trimming and J lost 2 bases, with 12 bases between them. The CDR3 covers 14 residues. Per germline, CDR1 LNHDA and CDR2 SQIVND (reference sequence). The CDR3: CASSSTTGQETQYF. The CDR3 DNA follows: TGTGCCAGTAGTTCAACGACAGGACAAGAGACCCAGTACTTC.

This chain uses TRBV7-2 with TRBJ1-5, with D unresolved. CDR1 and CDR2 from the germline V gene are SGHTA and FQGNSA. The CDR3 consists of 15 residues. V was clipped by 1 base and J by 0 bases, with 7 bases between them. This chain's CDR3 is CASSLGSGSNQPQHF. The CDR3 region has the DNA TGTGCCAGCAGCTTAGGTAGTGGTAGCAATCAGCCCCAGCATTTT.

The chain combines TRBV11-2 with TRBJ2-3, with 8 positions matching TRBD2. Germline V gene sequence: CDR1 SGHAT, CDR2 FQNNGV. V trimming: 1 base; J trimming: 4 bases; junction bases outside the gene matches: 7. This CDR3 is built from 16 residues. CDR3: CASSLGDGGASDTQYF. The CDR3 DNA is TGTGCCAGCAGCTTAGGTGACGGGGGGGCGTCAGATACGCAGTATTTT.

This rearrangement joins TRBV6-5 to TRBJ2-6; D unclear. Germline CDR1 is MNHEY and CDR2 is SVGAGI. This CDR3 has 12 residues. The V end lost 6 bases, the J end lost 8 bases, and 8 bases lay between the germline ends. The CDR3: CASSLPPNVLTF. CDR3 nucleotide sequence: TGTGCCAGCAGCCTCCCCCCCAACGTCCTGACTTTC.

The chain is built from TRBV19 and TRBJ2-1, with 7 bases matching TRBD1. Losses at the gene ends were 1 base for V and 4 bases for J; bases not matched to a gene: 4. This CDR3 region has 15 residues. Germline CDR1 and CDR2: LNHDA and SQIVND (reference sequence). DNA for the CDR3: TGTGCCAGTAGTATAGGAGGGGGCGCTTACAATGAGCAGTTCTTC. It is translated as CASSIGGGAYNEQFF. The full variable domain, completed using reference TRBV19 and TRBJ2-1, is DGGITQSPKYLFRKEGQNVTLSCEQNLNHDAMYWYRQDPGQGLRLIYYSQIVNDFQKGDIAEGYSVSREKKESFPLTVTSAQKNPTAFYLCASSIGGGAYNEQFFGPGTRLTVL.

This clone was seen only once. The J gene is TRBJ2-7, the V gene TRBV5-1; TRBD1 agrees at 9 bases. V lost 0 bases, J lost 0 bases, and 1 base stayed unmatched. The CDR3 contains 15 residues. CDR1 is SGHRS, CDR2 YFSETQ, per germline. CDR3 protein: CASSLGGQGSYEQYF. The CDR3 DNA sequence: TGCGCCAGCAGCTTGGGGGGACAGGGCTCCTACGAGCAGTACTTC.